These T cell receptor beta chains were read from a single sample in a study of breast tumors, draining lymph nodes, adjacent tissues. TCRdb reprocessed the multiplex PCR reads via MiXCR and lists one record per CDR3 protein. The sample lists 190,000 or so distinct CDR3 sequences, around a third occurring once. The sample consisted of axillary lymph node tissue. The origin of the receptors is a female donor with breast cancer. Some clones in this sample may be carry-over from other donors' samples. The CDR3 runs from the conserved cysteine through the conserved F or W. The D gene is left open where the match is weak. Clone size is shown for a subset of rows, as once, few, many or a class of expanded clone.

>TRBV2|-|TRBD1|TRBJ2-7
CASAGQGAYEQYF
TGTGCCAGCGCGGGACAGGGGGCCTACGAGCAGTACTTC
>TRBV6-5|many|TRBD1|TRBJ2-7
CASSWTGAYEQYF
TGTGCCAGCAGTTGGACAGGGGCCTACGAGCAGTACTTC
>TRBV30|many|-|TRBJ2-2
CAWSDNRVPGELFF
TGTGCCTGGAGTGACAACAGGGTTCCCGGGGAGCTGTTTTTT
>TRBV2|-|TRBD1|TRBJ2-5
CASSVQGDNQETQYF
TGTGCCAGCAGTGTACAGGGGGACAACCAAGAGACCCAGTACTTC
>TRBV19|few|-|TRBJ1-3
CASRASGPGNTIYF
TGTGCCAGTAGAGCTTCGGGCCCCGGAAACACCATATATTTT
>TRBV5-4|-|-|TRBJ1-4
CASSLMRMGSTNEKLFF
TGTGCCAGCAGCTTGATGAGGATGGGGTCGACTAATGAAAAACTGTTTTTC
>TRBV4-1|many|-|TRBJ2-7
CASSQDRGRAYEQYF
TGCGCCAGCAGCCAAGATAGGGGACGTGCCTACGAGCAGTACTTC
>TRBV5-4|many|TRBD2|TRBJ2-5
CASSGGLAAQETQYF
TGTGCCAGCAGCGGTGGGCTAGCGGCTCAAGAGACCCAGTACTTC
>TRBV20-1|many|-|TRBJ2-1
CSANSPGLAKYEQFF
TGCAGTGCTAACTCCCCTGGACTGGCTAAATATGAGCAGTTCTTC
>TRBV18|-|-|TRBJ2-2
CASSPVGSANTGELFF
TGTGCCAGCTCACCAGTCGGTAGCGCGAACACCGGGGAGCTGTTTTTT
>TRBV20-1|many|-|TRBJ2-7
CSAPIRQEPSYEQYF
TGCAGTGCTCCTATTCGACAGGAACCCTCCTACGAGCAGTACTTC
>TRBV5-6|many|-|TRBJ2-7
CASSLSSGKDYEQYF
TGTGCCAGCAGCTTGAGTTCAGGGAAGGATTACGAGCAGTACTTC
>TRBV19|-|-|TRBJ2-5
CASSGPPRALGTQYF
TGTGCCAGTAGTGGACCACCCAGGGCCCTGGGAACCCAGTACTTC
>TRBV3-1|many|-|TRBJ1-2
CASSQVLDYGYTF
TGTGCCAGCAGCCAGGTACTCGACTATGGCTACACCTTC
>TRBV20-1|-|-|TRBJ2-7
CSASSLAGTSEQYF
TGCAGTGCCAGCTCACTGGCCGGGACCTCCGAGCAGTACTTC
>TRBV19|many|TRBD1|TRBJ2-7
CASSVPGQGVEQYF
TGTGCCAGTAGTGTCCCGGGACAGGGGGTCGAGCAGTACTTC
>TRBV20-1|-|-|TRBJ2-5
CSARGTSGWETQYF
TGCAGTGCTAGGGGGACCTCCGGATGGGAGACCCAGTACTTC
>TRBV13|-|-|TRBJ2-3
CASSLTGTGSDTQYF
TGTGCCAGCAGCTTAACCGGGACGGGTTCAGATACGCAGTATTTT
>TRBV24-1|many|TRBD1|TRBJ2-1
CATSDPTGLSYNEQFF
TGTGCCACCAGTGACCCGACAGGGCTATCCTACAATGAGCAGTTCTTC
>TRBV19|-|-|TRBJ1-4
CTSSQRDINPEKLFF
TGTACCAGTAGTCAACGGGACATAAACCCTGAAAAACTGTTTTTT
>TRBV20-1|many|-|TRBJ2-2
CSASPTPNTGELFF
TGCAGTGCTAGTCCAACACCGAACACCGGGGAGCTGTTTTTT
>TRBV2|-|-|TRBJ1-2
CARGGYTF
TGTGCTAGGGGTGGCTACACCTTC
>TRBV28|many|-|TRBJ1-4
CASRDTSTNEKLFF
TGTGCCAGCAGGGACACCTCAACTAATGAAAAACTGTTTTTT
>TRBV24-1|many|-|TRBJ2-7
CATSFDVGDFYEQYF
TGTGCCACCAGTTTTGATGTGGGGGACTTCTACGAGCAGTACTTC
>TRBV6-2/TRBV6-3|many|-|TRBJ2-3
CASSYSLVDTQYF
TGTGCCAGCAGTTACTCCCTAGTAGATACGCAGTATTTT
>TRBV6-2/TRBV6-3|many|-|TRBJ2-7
CASLMPDSRYEQYF
TGTGCCAGTCTTATGCCAGACAGTCGCTACGAGCAGTACTTC
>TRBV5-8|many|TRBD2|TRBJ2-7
CASSTGRTSGFYEQYF
TGTGCCAGCAGCACGGGACGGACTAGCGGTTTCTACGAGCAGTACTTC
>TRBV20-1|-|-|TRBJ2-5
CSARDRGNQETQYF
TGCAGTGCTAGAGATCGAGGGAACCAAGAGACCCAGTACTTC
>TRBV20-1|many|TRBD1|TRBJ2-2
CSAIVGQGPGELFF
TGCAGTGCAATAGTGGGACAGGGGCCCGGGGAGCTGTTTTTT
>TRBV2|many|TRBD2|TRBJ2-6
CASSPLPGGTGANVLTF
TGTGCCAGCAGTCCCCTACCGGGGGGAACTGGGGCCAACGTCCTGACTTTC